This T cell receptor beta chain is from a study of blood T cell repertoires in COVID-19. Study background: Samples taken during acute and convalescent COVID-19 were collected in the United States, Italy and Spain. The analysed material was cDNA or gDNA that came from T cells, B-cell-depleted T cells, or PBMCs.

Authors' data handling: Reference gene primer amplification yielded estimated nucleated cell counts. TCRdb's table, derived via immunoSEQ multiplex PCR, lists solely in-frame clones and lacks some. V, J and clone size are those of that table, while D and trimming were read from the DNA. The sample consists of over 150,000 clones, about 79% of them appearing once. Germline values: CDR1 WNHNN, CDR2 SYGVQD (reference sequence). Trimming stripped 9 bases from V and 0 bases from J, with 18 bases between. This CDR3 region has 16 residues. The clonotype originates from a human donor in a cohort sampled during active COVID-19. This chain links TRBV10-1 with TRBJ1-5, with a weak D call TRBD1 (5 bases). Sequenced sample: peripheral blood. CDR3 DNA sequence: TGCGCCAGGGGGGGGGAGGAGACAAATAGCAATCAGCCCCAGCATTTT. Protein product: CARGGEETNSNQPQHF.